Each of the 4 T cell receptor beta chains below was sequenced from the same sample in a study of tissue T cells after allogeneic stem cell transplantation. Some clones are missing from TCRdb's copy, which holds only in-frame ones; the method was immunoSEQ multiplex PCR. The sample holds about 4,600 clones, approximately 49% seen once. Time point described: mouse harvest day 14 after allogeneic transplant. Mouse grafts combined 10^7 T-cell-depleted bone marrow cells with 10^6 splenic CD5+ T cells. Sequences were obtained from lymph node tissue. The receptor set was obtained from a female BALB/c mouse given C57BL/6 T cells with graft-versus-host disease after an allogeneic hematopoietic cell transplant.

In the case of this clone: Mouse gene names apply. The CDR3 DNA, read in part, is TGTGCCAGCAGCCCCGACAGAAACTCCGACTACACC. Residues: CASSPDRNSDYT. The entire CDR3 is CASSPDRNSDYTF. The chain links TRBV3 to TRBJ1-2; tentatively, D is TRBD1 (5 bases). The CDR3 is cut off 1 residue early in the read; its end comes from the germline J gene. V was pared by 5 bases and J by 1 base, with 8 bases between. This CDR3 has 13 residues. Germline CDR1 reads SNHLY; CDR2 reads FYNGKV (reference sequence).

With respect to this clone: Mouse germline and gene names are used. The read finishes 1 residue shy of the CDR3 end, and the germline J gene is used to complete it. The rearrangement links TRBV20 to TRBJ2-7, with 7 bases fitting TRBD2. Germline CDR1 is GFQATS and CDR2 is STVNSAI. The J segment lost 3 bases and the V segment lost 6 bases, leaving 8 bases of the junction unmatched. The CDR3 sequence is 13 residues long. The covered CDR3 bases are TGTGGTGCAGAGGGGCCTGGGGGCTATGAACAGTAC. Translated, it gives CGAEGPGGYEQY. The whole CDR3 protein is CGAEGPGGYEQYF.

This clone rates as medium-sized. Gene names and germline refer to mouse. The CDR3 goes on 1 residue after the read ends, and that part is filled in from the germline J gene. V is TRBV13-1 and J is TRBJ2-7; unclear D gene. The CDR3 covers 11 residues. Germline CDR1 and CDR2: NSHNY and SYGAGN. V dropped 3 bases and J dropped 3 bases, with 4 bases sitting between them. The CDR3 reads CASSASYEQYF. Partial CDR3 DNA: TGTGCCAGCAGTGCCAGCTATGAACAGTAC.

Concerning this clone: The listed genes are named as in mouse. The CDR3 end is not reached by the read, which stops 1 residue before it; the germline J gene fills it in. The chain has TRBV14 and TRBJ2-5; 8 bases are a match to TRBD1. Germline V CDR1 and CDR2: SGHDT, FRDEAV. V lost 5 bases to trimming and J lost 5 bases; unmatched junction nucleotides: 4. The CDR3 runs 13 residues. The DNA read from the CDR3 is TGTGCCAGCAGAGCAGGGGGCACAGACACCCAGTAC. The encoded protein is CASRAGGTDTQY. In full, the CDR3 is CASRAGGTDTQYF.